The sequence of this TCR beta chain was determined in a study of T-cell reconstitution after alpha-beta-depleted transplantation in children. Preparation of the TCRbeta library involved a method that used unique molecular identifiers. TCRdb re-called the PCR reads through MiXCR, storing one row per CDR3 protein. This repertoire shows fewer than 400,000 distinct CDR3 sequences, roughly 25% found once; its top ten account for approximately 11%. The CDR3 consists of 17 residues. Trimming took off 2 bases at V and 4 bases at J, with 20 bases between the two ends. Germline loops: CDR1 MNHEY, CDR2 SMNVEV (reference sequence).

The chain links TRBV27 to TRBJ1-2; D is undetermined. Sequencing used PBMCs, mostly from graft donor cells, obtained 180 days after TCRalphabeta/CD19-depleted stem cell transplant. The source is a male patient between 10 and 17 years old who had a stem cell transplant for acute lymphoblastic leukemia, so the T cells may come from the graft donor. CDR3 region: CASSLTGPGGGIYGYTF. In DNA, the CDR3 is TGTGCCAGCAGTTTAACCGGGCCGGGAGGAGGGATCTATGGCTACACCTTC.